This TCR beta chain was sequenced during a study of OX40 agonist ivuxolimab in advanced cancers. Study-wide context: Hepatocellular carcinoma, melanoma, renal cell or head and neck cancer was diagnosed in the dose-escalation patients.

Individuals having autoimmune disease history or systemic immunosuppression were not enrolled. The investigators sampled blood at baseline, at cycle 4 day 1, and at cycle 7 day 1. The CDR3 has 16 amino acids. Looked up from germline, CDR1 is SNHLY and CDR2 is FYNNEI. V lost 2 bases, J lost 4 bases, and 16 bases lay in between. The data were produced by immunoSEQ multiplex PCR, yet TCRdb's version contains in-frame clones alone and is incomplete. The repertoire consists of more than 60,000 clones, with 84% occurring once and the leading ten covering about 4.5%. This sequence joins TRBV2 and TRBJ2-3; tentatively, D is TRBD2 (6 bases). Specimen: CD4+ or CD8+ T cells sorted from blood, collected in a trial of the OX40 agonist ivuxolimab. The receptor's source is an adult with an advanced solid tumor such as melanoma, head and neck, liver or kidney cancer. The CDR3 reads CASSERGVPSPDTQYF. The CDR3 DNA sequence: TGTGCCAGCAGTGAACGCGGGGTACCCTCCCCAGATACGCAGTATTTT.